A selection of T cell receptor beta chains follows, all from one sample in a study of blood T cell repertoires in COVID-19. Sequencing was performed with immunoSEQ multiplex PCR; in TCRdb, only in-frame clones are kept and a portion is missing. The data contain fewer than 500,000 clones, approximately 90% of them singletons. The sample was peripheral blood. Source of these receptors: a woman aged 25 to 39 with acute or convalescent COVID-19. The CDR3 runs from the conserved cysteine through the conserved F or W. A D gene is named only where the DNA matches it firmly. Not all rows give a size; the values are once, few, many and, for expanded clones, a class.

v_gene	abundance	d_gene	j_gene	CDR3nt	CDR3aa
TRBV9	NA	TRBD1	TRBJ1-2	TGTGCCAGCAGCGTAGGAGGGACAGGGAACTATGGCTACACCTTC	CASSVGGTGNYGYTF
TRBV7-6	once	TRBD2	TRBJ2-5	TGTGCCAGCAGCCAGGGGACTAGCGGGTACCAAGAGACCCAGTACTTC	CASSQGTSGYQETQYF
TRBV5-1	NA	TRBD2	TRBJ2-1	TGCGCCAGCAGCATCACGCTAGCGGGGGGGCCGGGTGAGCAGTTCTTC	CASSITLAGGPGEQFF
TRBV6-2/TRBV6-3	NA	NA	TRBJ1-3	TGTGCCAGCAGTTATAATGCGGTCGCGGGCTCTGGAAACACCATATATTTT	CASSYNAVAGSGNTIYF
TRBV5-6	NA	NA	TRBJ2-7	TGTGCCAGCAGCTTGGGCATACTCGGGACATTCGAGCAGTACTTC	CASSLGILGTFEQYF
TRBV2	NA	NA	TRBJ1-5	NA	CASILDKLNNQPQHF
TRBV11-2	NA	TRBD1	TRBJ2-1	TGTGCCAGCGGGACCGGGACAGGGGATTACAATGAGCAGTTCTTC	CASGTGTGDYNEQFF
TRBV7-9	few	TRBD1	TRBJ2-2	TGTGCCAGCGGCATACAGGGGGCTGCCGGGGAGCTGTTTTTT	CASGIQGAAGELFF
TRBV4-2	few	TRBD1	TRBJ1-1	TGTGCCAGCAGCCAGTCCGGATTGGGACAGGGGTACACTGAAGCTTTCTTT	CASSQSGLGQGYTEAFF
TRBV3-1/TRBV3-2	NA	NA	TRBJ1-6	TGTGCCAGCAGCCAAGGGTCGGCGGGGACCCTCCACTTT	CASSQGSAGTLHF
TRBV18	NA	TRBD1	TRBJ2-1	TGTGCCAGCTCACCCGCAGGGGGAGATGAGCAGTTCTTC	CASSPAGGDEQFF
TRBV2	once	NA	TRBJ2-1	TGTGCCAGCAGTGATTTACAGGGTTTCGATGAGCAGTTCTTC	CASSDLQGFDEQFF
TRBV5-1	NA	TRBD2	TRBJ2-5	TGCGCCAGCAGCAGCGGGGGGGCCGAGGGAGAGACCCAGTACTTC	CASSSGGAEGETQYF
TRBV27	NA	TRBD2	TRBJ2-1	TGTGCCAGCAGTTTAGGGGGGGGTATCTACAATGAGCAGTTCTTC	CASSLGGGIYNEQFF
TRBV7-2	NA	NA	TRBJ1-2	TGTGCCAGCAGCTTCGACAGGAACAGCTATGGCTACACCTTC	CASSFDRNSYGYTF
TRBV6-5	NA	NA	TRBJ1-3	TGTGCCAGCATTGGGGCAGCTGGAAACACCATATATTTT	CASIGAAGNTIYF
TRBV28	NA	NA	TRBJ1-5	TGTGCCAGCAGTGGGGCGAGGGGGTTGGAGCCCCAGCATTTT	CASSGARGLEPQHF
TRBV5-6	NA	NA	TRBJ2-7	TGTGCCAGCAGCTCCGGAGGGCGGTCGGTAATCTACTACGAGCAGTACTTC	CASSSGGRSVIYYEQYF
TRBV30	NA	TRBD1	TRBJ2-2	TGTGCCATGACAGGGACCGGGGAGCTGTTTTTT	CAMTGTGELFF
TRBV5-1	NA	TRBD2	TRBJ2-1	TGCGCCAGCAGCTCAACTAGCGGGGGAGGGAATGAGCAGTTCTTC	CASSSTSGGGNEQFF
TRBV7-6	NA	NA	TRBJ1-4	TGTGCCAGCAGCTTACGGCGGGACTACCGGGAGAAACTGTTTTTT	CASSLRRDYREKLFF
TRBV7-8	NA	TRBD2	TRBJ2-1	TGTGCCAGCAGCGCCGGGACTAGCGAGTACAATGAGCAGTTCTTC	CASSAGTSEYNEQFF
TRBV19	few	TRBD1	TRBJ1-4	TGTGCCAGTAGTCCGGACAGGGAAAAACTGTTTTTT	CASSPDREKLFF
TRBV5-1	once	NA	TRBJ2-5	TGCGCCAGCAGCTTGGCTGGTGGCGTTCAAGGGGCCCAGTACTTC	CASSLAGGVQGAQYF
TRBV12-5	NA	NA	TRBJ2-3	TGTGCTAGTGGCGAAGGACAGTTTAATACAGATACGCAGTATTTT	CASGEGQFNTDTQYF
TRBV27	NA	NA	TRBJ2-1	TGTGCCAGCTCCTCGGGTACAGGGATTTCCGACAGGAGCTCCTACAATGAGCAGTTCTTC	CASSSGTGISDRSSYNEQFF
TRBV5-4	once	TRBD1	TRBJ2-4	TGTGCCAGCAGCTCCGGGACAGACATAGCCAAAAACATTCAGTACTTC	CASSSGTDIAKNIQYF
TRBV28	NA	NA	TRBJ1-2	TGTGCCAGCAGTCCCGACCGGAGGTTCTATAACTATGGCTACACCTTC	CASSPDRRFYNYGYTF
TRBV3-1/TRBV3-2	NA	NA	TRBJ2-3	TGTGCCAGCAGCCTCGGGGGGCCGGGCACAGATACGCAGTATTTT	CASSLGGPGTDTQYF
TRBV19	NA	TRBD2	TRBJ2-3	TGTGCCAGTAGTATAGGACTAGCGGGGAGCACAGATACGCAGTATTTT	CASSIGLAGSTDTQYF
TRBV14	NA	TRBD2	TRBJ2-3	TGTGCCAGCAGCCCTGGGGGGGTGCAGACAGATACGCAGTATTTT	CASSPGGVQTDTQYF
TRBV10-1	NA	NA	TRBJ1-5	TGCGCCAGCAGTCCAGGGATCGATCAGCCCCAGCATTTT	CASSPGIDQPQHF
TRBV7-9	once	TRBD2	TRBJ2-5	TGTGCCAGCGCGCGCGGGGGGCTAGGAGAGACCCAGTACTTC	CASARGGLGETQYF
TRBV6-1	NA	TRBD1	TRBJ1-2	TGTGCCAGCAGTGAATTTTGGGACAGGGCGGAGGAAGGCTACACCTTC	CASSEFWDRAEEGYTF
TRBV10-1	NA	TRBD2	TRBJ2-1	TGCGCCAGCAGTGAGCGGGGGGGCCTCGGTGAGCAGTTCTTC	CASSERGGLGEQFF
TRBV27	NA	TRBD1	TRBJ1-6	TGTGCCAGCAGTTTATCCTGGACAGGGAGAAATTCACCCCTCCACTTT	CASSLSWTGRNSPLHF
TRBV18	NA	TRBD1	TRBJ1-4	TGTGCCAGCTCACCCGGACAGGGTCCTAATGAAAAACTGTTTTTT	CASSPGQGPNEKLFF
TRBV28	NA	NA	TRBJ2-1	TGTGCCAGCAGACAGGTTCCTAGGTCCTACAATGAGCAGTTCTTC	CASRQVPRSYNEQFF
TRBV7-2	NA	NA	TRBJ2-1	TGTGCCAGCAGCTTATTACTAGCTGTCGATGAGCAGTTCTTC	CASSLLLAVDEQFF
TRBV30	NA	TRBD2	TRBJ2-5	TGTGCCTGGAGTGACGGCGGGGGGGAGACCCAGTACTTC	CAWSDGGGETQYF
TRBV19	NA	NA	TRBJ1-2	TGTGCCAGTACCCCACAGGCGATCGTTTATGGCTACACCTTC	CASTPQAIVYGYTF
TRBV3-1/TRBV3-2	NA	NA	TRBJ2-5	TGTGCCAGCAGCCAAAACAACGGGTACCAAGAGACCCAGTACTTC	CASSQNNGYQETQYF
TRBV29-1	NA	NA	TRBJ1-1	TGCAGCGGGCGGACACCCTCGATGAACACTGAAGCTTTCTTT	CSGRTPSMNTEAFF
TRBV5-6	NA	NA	TRBJ2-7	TGTGCCAGCAGCATCCACTTGACAGGAACCTACGAGCAGTACTTC	CASSIHLTGTYEQYF
TRBV12-3/TRBV12-4	few	NA	TRBJ2-7	TGTGCCAGCAGAGCCGAGTGGTCCGAGCAGTACTTC	CASRAEWSEQYF
TRBV11-1	NA	TRBD1	TRBJ2-7	TGTGCCAGCAGCTTAGATGGGACAGGGGTTTACGAGCAGTACTTC	CASSLDGTGVYEQYF
TRBV3-1/TRBV3-2	NA	NA	TRBJ1-2	TGTGCCAGCACCCCGTCGCCGGGCTATGGCTACACCTTC	CASTPSPGYGYTF
TRBV6-5	NA	TRBD1	TRBJ1-4	TGTGCCAGCAGTTACGGACAGGGGCATAATGAAAAACTGTTTTTT	CASSYGQGHNEKLFF
TRBV7-2	NA	TRBD1	TRBJ2-3	TGTGCCAGCAGCTTAGCTGGGACAGGGGGAGATACGCAGTATTTT	CASSLAGTGGDTQYF
TRBV24-1	NA	NA	TRBJ2-5	TGTGCCACCAGTGATTTGCAAGGAGGGGGCGGGTCGGAGACCCAGTACTTC	CATSDLQGGGGSETQYF
TRBV29-1	NA	NA	TRBJ2-1	TGCAGCGTTGAAGATGTACGGAGGGGTTACAATGAGCAGTTCTTC	CSVEDVRRGYNEQFF